The 28 T cell receptor beta chains reported below all come from one sample, sequenced in a study of shared clonotypes between healthy human individuals. Libraries were prepared by immunoSEQ multiplex PCR; TCRdb keeps only in-frame clonotypes and omits some of them. In the table there are millions of clones, 95% of which are singletons. The sample comprised naive CD4+ T cells sorted from blood. Subset defined: CD45RA+ positively selected. The receptors stem from a man between 18 and 35 years old in good health.

The chain combines TRBV2 with TRBJ1-1; no firm D call. The V and J ends lost 4 bases and 5 bases respectively, with 11 bases between them. This CDR3 is 13 amino acids long. Looked up from germline, CDR1 is SNHLY and CDR2 is FYNNEI. CDR3 DNA: TGTGCCAGCAGTGCCGAGTTGAGGACTGAAGCTTTCTTT. Translation gives CASSAELRTEAFF.

The chain links TRBV6-5 to TRBJ2-5; weak D call: TRBD1 (6 bases). Trimming left V 6 bases short and J 4 bases short, with 18 bases between. The CDR3 has 15 amino acids. The germline CDR1 and CDR2 sequences are MNHEY and SVGAGI. Written as DNA, the CDR3 is TGTGCCAGCAGCAAGGACAGCATTCCCTTAGAGACCCAGTACTTC. It specifies CASSKDSIPLETQYF.

The chain carries TRBV5-1 and TRBJ2-1; D is undetermined. The V end lost 0 bases, the J end lost 3 bases, and 13 bases lay between the germline ends. Per germline, CDR1 SGHRS and CDR2 YFSETQ. The CDR3 is made up of 16 amino acids. CDR3: CASSLDGSSVYNEQFF. CDR3 nucleotide sequence: TGCGCCAGCAGCTTGGACGGGTCGAGCGTCTACAATGAGCAGTTCTTC.

DNA of the CDR3: TGTGCCAGCATTTCGGTACGACTAGCGGGGGGCAATGAGCAGTTCTTC. Its translation is CASISVRLAGGNEQFF. The genes are TRBV28 and TRBJ2-1, with 13 positions matching TRBD2. Looked up from germline, CDR1 is MDHEN and CDR2 is SYDVKM. CDR3 length equals 16 residues. Trimming cost V 7 bases and J 6 bases; bases outside gene matches: 9.

The rearrangement links TRBV15 to TRBJ2-3; D is perhaps TRBD2 (6 bases). CDR3 length equals 13 residues. Germline assignment: CDR1 LNHNV and CDR2 YYDKDF (reference sequence). V was cut by 4 bases and J by 2 bases, with 7 bases left in between. The DNA for the CDR3 is TGTGCCACCAGCACGGGGGACACAGATACGCAGTATTTT. It translates to CATSTGDTDTQYF.

The chain links TRBV18 to TRBJ1-5; D is ambiguous. This CDR3 contains 13 residues. The V and J ends lost 4 bases and 7 bases respectively, with 11 bases between them. Germline CDR1 reads KGHSH; CDR2 reads LQKENI. The CDR3 region is CASSQGGQQPQHF. Written as DNA, the CDR3 is TGTGCCAGCTCACAGGGTGGGCAACAGCCCCAGCATTTT.

The J gene is TRBJ1-2, the V gene TRBV7-9; 8 nucleotides agree with TRBD1. V was clipped by 1 base and J by 4 bases; unmatched bases: 8. Per germline, CDR1 SEHNR and CDR2 FQNEAQ (reference sequence). The CDR3 sequence is 16 residues long. This CDR3 is CASSLVSGGAGYGYTF. The DNA of the CDR3 is TGTGCCAGCAGCTTAGTCTCAGGGGGCGCGGGCTATGGCTACACCTTC.

In this sample, this clone turned up once. The sample carries other DNA sequences with the same CDR3. The genes are TRBV18 and TRBJ2-3; TRBD2 is a possible D gene (6 bases). CDR1 is KGHSH and CDR2 is LQKENI in the germline V gene. The CDR3 has 13 amino acids. V lost 3 bases to trimming and J lost 3 bases, with 7 bases between them. This CDR3 reads CASSPAGTDTQYF. CDR3 sequence (DNA): TGTGCCAGCTCACCGGCGGGAACAGATACGCAGTATTTT.

The rearrangement uses TRBV18 and TRBJ1-2, with D possibly being TRBD1 (6 bases). CDR1 KGHSH and CDR2 LQKENI come from the germline V gene. CDR3 size: 16 residues. Between the trimmed V and J ends, which lost 4 bases and 0 bases, there was a span of 15 bases. The CDR3 region has the DNA TGTGCCAGCTCACGGGGGGGCCCTCCCGCTAACTATGGCTACACCTTC. Its translation: CASSRGGPPANYGYTF.

This chain joins TRBV25-1 and TRBJ2-7; D could derive from TRBD1 or TRBD2 (5 bases each). The V gene's germline CDR1 is MGHDK and CDR2 SYGVNS. The CDR3 contains 14 residues. Trimming stripped 8 bases from V and 7 bases from J, with 21 bases between. In nucleotides, the CDR3 is TGTGCCAGCGCTGAGCCGGGACCTATCTTTGAGCAGTACTTC. Translated, it gives CASAEPGPIFEQYF.

The rearrangement joins TRBV5-1 to TRBJ1-1; D ambiguous. Trimming pared 0 bases from V and 1 base from J, leaving 10 bases between. Germline CDR1 and CDR2: SGHRS and YFSETQ. The CDR3 is 15 residues long. CDR3 sequence (DNA): TGCGCCAGCAGCTTGGAAGCGGCAGCGAACACTGAAGCTTTCTTT. Its translation is CASSLEAAANTEAFF.

The chain uses TRBV6-1 and TRBJ2-3; either TRBD1 or TRBD2 may supply D (7 bases each). Trimming cost V 4 bases and J 6 bases, with 14 bases left between them. This CDR3 spans 14 amino acids. Germline V CDR1 and CDR2: MNHNS, SASEGT. For the CDR3, the DNA is TGTGCCAGCAGTGTTATCCAGGGGGGGGATACGCAGTATTTT. Its translation is CASSVIQGGDTQYF.

The J gene is TRBJ2-3, the V gene TRBV10-3; D may be TRBD1 or TRBD2 (5 bases each). Trimming left V 6 bases short and J 6 bases short, with 16 bases between. The CDR3 loop spans 14 amino acids. Germline CDR1 is ENHRY and CDR2 is SYGVKD. In DNA, the CDR3 is TGTGCCATCAGCGGGACCCCTGCTCAGGATACGCAGTATTTT. Translating gives CAISGTPAQDTQYF.

This chain connects TRBV6-5 to TRBJ2-5; D gene uncertain. CDR3 length equals 14 residues. Germline V CDR1 and CDR2: MNHEY, SVGAGI. Between the trimmed V and J ends, which lost 6 bases and 5 bases, there was a span of 16 bases. The chain's CDR3 is CASSPLAYGETQYF. CDR3 sequence (DNA): TGTGCCAGCAGCCCTCTTGCTTATGGGGAGACCCAGTACTTC.

The chain combines TRBV19 with TRBJ2-3; TRBD1 might be the D (5 bases). The CDR3 runs 13 residues. Germline V gene lookup returns CDR1 LNHDA and CDR2 SQIVND (reference sequence). With 6 bases removed from V and 3 bases from J, the gap between germline ends came to 10 bases. The CDR3 protein is CASSQGRTDTQYF. Here the CDR3 DNA reads TGTGCCAGTAGCCAGGGCAGGACAGATACGCAGTATTTT. The variable domain in full, with the rest retrieved from reference TRBV19 and TRBJ2-3, is DGGITQSPKYLFRKEGQNVTLSCEQNLNHDAMYWYRQDPGQGLRLIYYSQIVNDFQKGDIAEGYSVSREKKESFPLTVTSAQKNPTAFYLCASSQGRTDTQYFGPGTRLTVL.

The chain carries TRBV6-5 and TRBJ1-2; perhaps TRBD1 as D (6 bases). The CDR3 length is 15 residues. Trimming left V 6 bases short and J 2 bases short, with 16 bases between. CDR1 is MNHEY and CDR2 is SVGAGI in the germline V gene. The CDR3 here is CASSRRGLGNYGYTF. For the CDR3, the DNA is TGTGCCAGCAGCCGGCGGGGGCTGGGGAACTATGGCTACACCTTC.

V is TRBV28 and J is TRBJ2-5, with a weak D call TRBD1 (5 bases). The germline V and J ends were trimmed by 1 base and 3 bases, with 15 bases remaining between them. Germline CDR1 and CDR2: MDHEN and SYDVKM. The CDR3 sequence is 16 residues long. The CDR3 reads CASSLSGREWEETQYF. CDR3 bases: TGTGCCAGCAGTTTATCCGGCAGGGAATGGGAAGAGACCCAGTACTTC.

The chain links TRBV9 to TRBJ2-3; 8 bases map to TRBD2. The CDR3 sequence is 15 residues long. From germline, CDR1 is SGDLS and CDR2 YYNGEE. Trimming at V came to 2 bases and at J to 5 bases, leaving 7 bases not matched to a gene. For the CDR3, the DNA is TGTGCCAGCAGCGTCCTTCCGGGAGGGCAAGATACGCAGTATTTT. It yields the protein CASSVLPGGQDTQYF.

The chain carries TRBV18 and TRBJ2-2; the match to TRBD2 covers 7 bases. Trimming took 6 bases from V and 4 from J; bases not matched to a gene: 11. The CDR3 length is 16 residues. CDR1 and CDR2 from the germline V gene are KGHSH and LQKENI. The CDR3 nucleotides are TGTGCCAGCTCCTCGGGAGGTTCGGGATTCACCGGGGAGCTGTTTTTT. Translating it yields CASSSGGSGFTGELFF.

The DNA of the CDR3 is TGTGCCAGCAGCGCGGGGGCCCAGGTTCGCACAGATACGCAGTATTTT. Encoded protein: CASSAGAQVRTDTQYF. The chain combines TRBV9 with TRBJ2-3; D may be TRBD1 or TRBD2 (6 bases each). This CDR3 region has 16 residues. The V end lost 3 bases, the J end lost 1 base, and 15 bases lay between the germline ends. Germline V CDR1 and CDR2: SGDLS, YYNGEE. The variable domain in full, with the rest retrieved from reference TRBV9 and TRBJ2-3, is DSGVTQTPKHLITATGQRVTLRCSPRSGDLSVYWYQQSLDQGLQFLIQYYNGEERAKGNILERFSAQQFPDLHSELNLSSLELGDSALYFCASSAGAQVRTDTQYFGPGTRLTVL.

Worth noting for this clone: This sample includes further DNA sequences coding for the same CDR3. The J gene is TRBJ2-5, the V gene TRBV6-5; D is possibly TRBD1 (6 bases). This CDR3 has 14 amino acids. With 0 bases removed from V and 4 bases from J, the gap between germline ends came to 9 bases. Germline values: CDR1 MNHEY, CDR2 SVGAGI. The CDR3 loop reads CASSYSTGRETQYF. The CDR3, as DNA: TGTGCCAGCAGTTACTCCACAGGGCGAGAGACCCAGTACTTC.

The chain joins TRBV27 to TRBJ2-2; possibly TRBD2 for D (6 bases). This CDR3 is 14 amino acids long. Trimming removed 3 bases from V and 6 bases from J, with 11 bases in between. Germline V CDR1 and CDR2: MNHEY, SMNVEV (reference sequence). The CDR3 DNA reads TGTGCCAGCAGTTTTGGGGGGTGGCCCGGGGAGCTGTTTTTT. Residues: CASSFGGWPGELFF.

This chain joins TRBV7-9 and TRBJ2-6; TRBD1 aligns across 7 bases. The germline gives CDR1 SEHNR, CDR2 FQNEAQ (reference sequence). Unmatched junction bases numbered 5, after V lost 1 base and J lost 2 bases. The CDR3 length is 17 residues. The CDR3 region has the DNA TGTGCCAGCAGCTTAGAGCCAACAGGGGCTGGGGCCAACGTCCTGACTTTC. Translating it yields CASSLEPTGAGANVLTF.

The chain links TRBV4-1 to TRBJ1-4; D is uncertain. V gave up 4 bases and J gave up 0 bases, with 9 bases separating them. The CDR3 covers 15 residues. The germline CDR1 and CDR2 sequences are MGHRA and YSYEKL. This CDR3 reads CASSPTGPTNEKLFF. The CDR3 nucleotides are TGCGCCAGCAGCCCAACCGGGCCAACTAATGAAAAACTGTTTTTT.

The chain has TRBV12-5 and TRBJ2-1; TRBD2 might be the D (5 bases). The CDR3 has 14 amino acids. CDR1 is LGHNT and CDR2 is FRNRAP in the germline V gene. V was shortened by 5 bases and J by 6 bases, with 14 bases between the two germline ends. The CDR3 protein is CASGPGVLGNEQFF. Here the CDR3 DNA reads TGTGCTAGTGGTCCCGGGGTTTTAGGCAATGAGCAGTTCTTC.

The V gene is TRBV15, the J gene TRBJ2-1; TRBD2 aligns across 8 bases. Germline values: CDR1 LNHNV, CDR2 YYDKDF (reference sequence). V trimming: 6 bases; J trimming: 8 bases; junction bases outside the gene matches: 6. The CDR3 contains 13 residues. This CDR3 reads CATRSGGPDEQFF. CDR3 in DNA: TGTGCCACCAGGTCGGGGGGGCCAGATGAGCAGTTCTTC.

The V call is TRBV7-9, the J call TRBJ2-3; the D is unclear. CDR1 is SEHNR, CDR2 FQNEAQ, per germline (reference sequence). With 7 bases removed from V and 0 bases from J, the gap between germline ends came to 11 bases. The length of the CDR3 is 14 residues. CDR3 coding DNA: TGTGCCAGCACCCTTCCAACTAGCACAGATACGCAGTATTTT. This encodes CASTLPTSTDTQYF.

The chain couples TRBV14 to TRBJ1-2; no clear D. The CDR3 extends over 15 amino acids. Germline values: CDR1 SGHDN, CDR2 FVKESK. V was shortened by 0 bases and J by 4 bases, with 12 bases between the two germline ends. CDR3 loop: CASSQDRRAAYGYTF. The CDR3 DNA follows: TGTGCCAGCAGCCAAGATCGAAGGGCAGCCTATGGCTACACCTTC.